The 32 T cell receptor beta chains below all came from one sample that was sequenced in a study of OX40 agonist ivuxolimab in advanced cancers. The library was generated by the immunoSEQ multiplex PCR assay. TCRdb re-hosts the immuneACCESS table, in-frame sequences only. Its copies lack some clones; in the studies checked, an unresolved V gene accounts for under half of them, and the cause for the rest is not known. The sample yields about 33,000 clones; approximately 80% were counted once. The ten most abundant clones make up 9% to 15% of the sample. The sample in question was CD4+ or CD8+ T cells sorted from blood, obtained in a trial of the OX40 agonist ivuxolimab. The receptors were gathered from an adult with an advanced solid tumor such as melanoma, head and neck, liver or kidney cancer.

V usage is TRBV27 and J usage is TRBJ2-7; TRBD2 is a possible D gene (6 bases). CDR3 size: 13 residues. CDR1 is MNHEY and CDR2 is SMNVEV in the germline V gene (reference sequence). V dropped 6 bases and J dropped 6 bases, with 15 bases sitting between them. The CDR3 loop reads CASSPPASAEQYF. The CDR3 DNA sequence: TGTGCCAGCAGCCCCCCGGCTAGCGCCGAGCAGTACTTC.

The V and J genes are TRBV19 and TRBJ2-2, with 9 nucleotides matching TRBD2. This CDR3 has 14 residues. CDR1 LNHDA and CDR2 SQIVND come from the germline V gene (reference sequence). The junction had 4 bases not matched to a gene; V was cut back by 7 bases and J by 4 bases. CDR3 nucleotides: TGTGCCAGTAACTGGGGACTAGCCACCGGGGAGCTGTTTTTT. Protein: CASNWGLATGELFF.

CDR3 in amino acids: CASSQEAGGLVVRYTF. The CDR3 DNA reads as TGCGCCAGCAGCCAAGAAGCGGGAGGGCTTGTAGTGAGATACACCTTC. The chain couples TRBV4-3 to TRBJ1-2; D not certain. CDR1 is LGHNA, CDR2 YSLEER, per germline. The ends were cut back, 0 bases at V and 11 bases at J, with 22 bases in the middle. The CDR3 extends over 16 amino acids.

This clone came up once. The chain is built from TRBV9 and TRBJ2-1, with 8 bases identical to TRBD2. Germline assignment: CDR1 SGDLS and CDR2 YYNGEE. This CDR3 has 16 amino acids. The V gene end was trimmed by 4 bases and the J gene end by 1 base; junction bases not matched to a gene: 7. CDR3 protein: CASSLPSGSSYNEQFF. The CDR3, as DNA: TGTGCCAGCAGCTTACCAAGCGGGAGTTCCTACAATGAGCAGTTCTTC.

This chain uses TRBV20-1 with TRBJ2-7, with 7 bases identical to TRBD1. Germline assignment: CDR1 DFQATT and CDR2 SNEGSKA (reference sequence). The CDR3 covers 11 residues. The trim removed 4 bases at V and 3 bases at J, leaving 0 bases unmatched. CDR3 amino acids: CSANRGYEQYF. For the CDR3, the DNA is TGCAGTGCTAACAGGGGCTACGAGCAGTACTTC.

This clone was counted only a few times. The chain employs TRBV7-9 and TRBJ2-7; D gene uncertain. The germline V gene encodes CDR1 SEHNR and CDR2 FQNEAQ (reference sequence). The V end lost 1 base, the J end lost 6 bases, and 7 bases lay between the germline ends. CDR3 length: 12 amino acids. This CDR3 reads CASSLGVAEQYF. Written as DNA, the CDR3 is TGTGCCAGCAGCTTAGGTGTTGCCGAGCAGTACTTC.

V is TRBV7-9 and J is TRBJ2-1; no reliable D call. This CDR3 has 17 residues. Germline V gene data show CDR1 as SEHNR and CDR2 as FQNEAQ (reference sequence). V was clipped by 5 bases and J by 4 bases, with 21 bases between them. The CDR3 region has the DNA TGTGCCAGCAGCCCGCATTATAGGTGGGCTTATTACAATGAGCAGTTCTTC. Its translation: CASSPHYRWAYYNEQFF.

This chain uses TRBV13 with TRBJ2-7; perhaps TRBD2 as D (5 bases). Germline CDR1 is PRHDT and CDR2 is FYEKMQ (reference sequence). The CDR3 runs to 14 residues. Deletions cut 2 bases from V and 1 base from J, with 9 bases between. The CDR3 is CASSLPSLSYEQYF. In DNA, the CDR3 is TGTGCCAGCAGCTTACCTAGCCTTTCCTACGAGCAGTACTTC.

This clone was seen a single time. This chain uses TRBV7-6 with TRBJ2-7; 7 nucleotides align to TRBD1. Germline assignment: CDR1 SGHVS and CDR2 FNYEAQ. The CDR3 runs 14 residues. The J segment lost 0 bases and the V segment lost 3 bases, leaving 2 bases of the junction unmatched. This CDR3 reads CASSLGDSSYEQYF. In DNA, the CDR3 is TGTGCCAGCAGCTTGGGGGACAGCTCCTACGAGCAGTACTTC.

This rearrangement joins TRBV6-5 to TRBJ1-5; D gene ambiguous. CDR1 MNHEY and CDR2 SVGAGI come from the germline V gene. V was trimmed by 0 bases and J by 0 bases, leaving 6 bases between them. The CDR3 runs to 15 residues. The DNA of the CDR3 is TGTGCCAGCAGTTACTCTTCACTTAGCAATCAGCCCCAGCATTTT. It specifies CASSYSSLSNQPQHF.

This clone was recorded a few times. The chain has TRBV5-4 and TRBJ2-2, with a weak D call TRBD1 (7 bases). Trimming took off 4 bases at V and 4 bases at J, with 17 bases between the two ends. Germline CDR1 is SGHNT and CDR2 is YYREEE (reference sequence). The length of the CDR3 is 16 residues. This CDR3 is CASSGLQGISTGELFF. DNA for the CDR3: TGTGCCAGCAGCGGACTACAGGGGATATCCACCGGGGAGCTGTTTTTT.

The sample holds a few counts of this clone. This chain joins TRBV9 and TRBJ1-1; TRBD1 agrees at 9 bases. J gave up 5 bases and V 0 bases, and 8 bases lay outside the gene matches. Looked up from germline, CDR1 is SGDLS and CDR2 is YYNGEE. The CDR3 runs to 16 residues. The CDR3 sequence is CASSVVPLDRGTEAFF. DNA for the CDR3: TGTGCCAGCAGCGTAGTACCCCTCGACAGGGGGACTGAAGCTTTCTTT.

Turning to this clone: A read error is possible here, since a much larger clone lies one base away. The rearrangement links TRBV30 to TRBJ1-1, with TRBD1 as a possible D gene (5 bases). The CDR3 is 12 amino acids. Looked up from germline, CDR1 is GTSNPN and CDR2 is SVGIG (reference sequence). Trimming took 6 bases from V and 2 from J, leaving 10 bases between them. The DNA for the CDR3 is TGTGCCTGTGGCAGGGATAACACTGAAGCTTTCTTT. This gives the protein CACGRDNTEAFF.

J is TRBJ2-2 and V is TRBV7-9; D gene uncertain. Deletions cut 5 bases from V and 1 base from J, with 11 bases between. Per germline, CDR1 SEHNR and CDR2 FQNEAQ (reference sequence). The CDR3 has 15 residues. The DNA for the CDR3 is TGTGCCAGCAGCCCAAGCGTCAGGAACACCGGGGAGCTGTTTTTT. It encodes CASSPSVRNTGELFF.

The chain uses TRBV11-2 and TRBJ2-3, with D perhaps being TRBD1 or TRBD2 (6 bases each). V was clipped by 2 bases and J by 6 bases, with 15 bases between them. The germline gives CDR1 SGHAT, CDR2 FQNNGV. The CDR3 extends over 15 amino acids. The CDR3 bases are TGTGCCAGCAGCTTACTTAAGGGAGGACAGGATACGCAGTATTTT. It translates to CASSLLKGGQDTQYF.

The rearrangement joins TRBV19 to TRBJ2-1; TRBD2 agrees at 7 bases. Trimming at V came to 7 bases and at J to 2 bases, leaving 8 bases not matched to a gene. This CDR3 contains 15 residues. Germline assignment: CDR1 LNHDA and CDR2 SQIVND (reference sequence). The CDR3 DNA reads TGTGCCAGTACCTTCCGGGGGGAGGCCTACAATGAGCAGTTCTTC. This encodes CASTFRGEAYNEQFF.

Only a few counts were recorded for this clone. This chain connects TRBV4-1 to TRBJ1-1; TRBD1 agrees at 7 bases. The CDR3 runs to 13 residues. The germline V gene has CDR1 MGHRA and CDR2 YSYEKL. Trimming at V came to 1 base and at J to 5 bases, leaving 1 base not matched to a gene. The CDR3 coding sequence is TGCGCCAGCAGCCAAGGACAGGGTACTGAAGCTTTCTTT. Translation: CASSQGQGTEAFF.

The CDR3 is CAISESGGNEQFF. The CDR3 DNA reads TGTGCCATCAGTGAGTCTGGGGGCAATGAGCAGTTCTTC. This chain links TRBV10-3 with TRBJ2-1; either TRBD1 or TRBD2 may supply D (5 bases each). The length of the CDR3 is 13 residues. Germline V gene lookup returns CDR1 ENHRY and CDR2 SYGVKD. V gave up 0 bases and J gave up 6 bases, with 6 bases separating them.

The chain combines TRBV28 with TRBJ1-5; 8 bases agree with TRBD1. The CDR3 runs to 15 residues. Germline V gene data show CDR1 as MDHEN and CDR2 as SYDVKM. Germline trimming cut 2 bases from V and 6 bases from J; bases unmatched to any gene: 6. The CDR3 loop is CASSLPRTGIQPQHF. CDR3 nucleotides: TGTGCCAGCAGTTTACCCCGGACAGGGATTCAGCCCCAGCATTTT.

This chain uses TRBV11-2 with TRBJ2-3, with D uncertain. CDR3 length: 12 amino acids. Germline CDR1 is SGHAT and CDR2 is FQNNGV. V shed 3 bases and J shed 1 base, with 2 bases lying between them. CDR3 sequence reads: CASSFGTDTQYF. The CDR3 DNA is TGTGCCAGCAGCTTCGGCACAGATACGCAGTATTTT.

This clone was observed once. As DNA, the CDR3 is TGTGCCAGTTCCTCCGGGACTGCTATGTATGAGCAGTTCTTC. Amino acids: CASSSGTAMYEQFF. The chain has TRBV27 and TRBJ2-1; a weak D match, TRBD2 (6 bases). From germline, CDR1 is MNHEY and CDR2 SMNVEV (reference sequence). V was pared by 9 bases and J by 8 bases, with 20 bases between. The CDR3 runs to 14 residues.

The chain joins TRBV7-2 to TRBJ1-1; D perhaps matches TRBD1 (6 bases). The CDR3 loop spans 15 amino acids. V dropped 3 bases and J dropped 4 bases, with 15 bases sitting between them. Germline values: CDR1 SGHTA, CDR2 FQGNSA. In DNA form, the CDR3 reads TGTGCCAGCAGCTTGTCTACAGGGTGGGGCACTGAAGCTTTCTTT. Translated: CASSLSTGWGTEAFF. The whole variable domain, remainder taken from reference TRBV7-2 and TRBJ1-1, is GAGVSQSPSNKVTEKGKDVELRCDPISGHTALYWYRQSLGQGLEFLIYFQGNSAPDKSGLPSDRFSAERTGGSVSTLTIQRTQQEDSAVYLCASSLSTGWGTEAFFGQGTRLTVV.

The gene calls are TRBV19 and TRBJ1-4; unclear D gene. Germline V lookup: CDR1 LNHDA, CDR2 SQIVND (reference sequence). The CDR3 consists of 16 residues. The germline V and J ends were trimmed by 4 bases and 3 bases, with 15 bases remaining between them. The CDR3 sequence is CASSTYINLANEKLFF. CDR3 sequence (DNA): TGTGCCAGTAGTACATATATCAACCTGGCTAATGAAAAACTGTTTTTT.

This chain uses TRBV7-2 with TRBJ1-2; no firm D call. Trimming stripped 1 base from V and 8 bases from J, with 8 bases between. Looked up from germline, CDR1 is SGHTA and CDR2 is FQGNSA. The CDR3 runs to 12 residues. Written as DNA, the CDR3 is TGTGCCAGCAGCTTAGGAGGACCCGGCTACACCTTC. This gives the protein CASSLGGPGYTF.

The chain uses TRBV6-5 and TRBJ2-5; tentatively, D is TRBD1 (5 bases). Trimming shortened V by 2 bases and J by 5 bases, and 9 bases separated the two germline ends. The CDR3 covers 13 residues. Germline V lookup: CDR1 MNHEY, CDR2 SVGAGI. The CDR3 protein is CASSYAGWETQYF. CDR3 DNA: TGTGCCAGCAGTTACGCAGGGTGGGAGACCCAGTACTTC.

V usage is TRBV4-2 and J usage is TRBJ2-2; TRBD1 aligns across 10 bases. Per the germline V gene, CDR1 is LGHNA and CDR2 is YNFKEQ. V shed 4 bases and J 3 bases; nucleotides not matched to a gene: 5. The CDR3 runs to 16 residues. The CDR3 here is CASSLQGTGDTGELFF. CDR3 DNA: TGTGCCAGCAGCCTCCAAGGGACAGGGGACACCGGGGAGCTGTTTTTT.

This clone was observed once. This chain uses TRBV5-1 with TRBJ2-6, with D possibly being TRBD1 (6 bases). Germline CDR1 and CDR2: SGHRS and YFSETQ. V was shortened by 1 base and J by 3 bases, with 14 bases between the two germline ends. CDR3 length equals 17 residues. DNA of the CDR3: TGCGCCAGCAGCTTGCAGCTACAGGGTTTTGGGGCCAACGTCCTGACTTTC. Translated: CASSLQLQGFGANVLTF. Filled out from reference TRBV5-1 and TRBJ2-6, the complete variable domain reads KAGVTQTPRYLIKTRGQQVTLSCSPISGHRSVSWYQQTPGQGLQFLFEYFSETQRNKGNFPGRFSGRQFSNSRSEMNVSTLELGDSALYLCASSLQLQGFGANVLTFGAGSRLTVL.

The V gene is TRBV4-1, the J gene TRBJ2-7; possibly TRBD1 for D (6 bases). CDR1 and CDR2 from the germline V gene are MGHRA and YSYEKL. V lost 0 bases, J lost 2 bases, and 11 bases lay in between. CDR3 size: 15 residues. DNA of the CDR3: TGCGCCAGCAGCCAAGATCTCCCAGGGGCCTACGAGCAGTACTTC. Translated: CASSQDLPGAYEQYF.

The chain couples TRBV28 to TRBJ2-5; 9 nucleotides align to TRBD2. The CDR3 contains 17 residues. After removal of 3 bases from V and 1 base from J, the junction contained 9 bases not matched to a gene. Germline V lookup: CDR1 MDHEN, CDR2 SYDVKM. The CDR3 loop is CASSLGLAGRVQETQYF. In DNA form, the CDR3 reads TGTGCCAGCAGTTTGGGTCTAGCGGGAAGGGTCCAAGAGACCCAGTACTTC.

The chain is built from TRBV6-5 and TRBJ1-1, with D uncertain. The CDR3 consists of 13 residues. Trimming took 8 bases from V and 2 from J, leaving 12 bases between them. Germline V lookup: CDR1 MNHEY, CDR2 SVGAGI. The CDR3 sequence is CASADALNTEAFF. CDR3 bases: TGTGCCAGCGCCGATGCCTTAAACACTGAAGCTTTCTTT.

This clone was detected only once. The chain is built from TRBV28 and TRBJ2-7, with 16 bases that match TRBD2. Germline CDR1 MDHEN, CDR2 SYDVKM. The CDR3 is 19 amino acids. V dropped 3 bases and J dropped 3; count of bases not matched to a gene: 11. CDR3 amino acids: CASSFPPPGTSGRVYEQYF. The CDR3 nucleotides read TGTGCCAGCAGTTTTCCCCCACCAGGGACTAGCGGGAGGGTCTACGAGCAGTACTTC.

This clone came up once. The sample carries other DNA sequences with the same CDR3. The CDR3 DNA is TGCGCCAGCAGCCAAGATGGGACAGATTACAATGAGCAGTTCTTC. It is translated as CASSQDGTDYNEQFF. The chain combines TRBV4-1 with TRBJ2-1; 7 bases map to TRBD1. From germline, CDR1 is MGHRA and CDR2 YSYEKL. Trimming removed 0 bases from V and 4 bases from J; junction bases left unmatched: 3. This CDR3 has 15 amino acids.